This is a list of T cell receptor beta chains from one sample in a study of T cell repertoires in cytomegalovirus infection. TCRdb re-called the reads with MiXCR, one entry per CDR3 protein. The profile shows around 100,000 distinct CDR3 sequences, 23% of them singletons. The sequenced material came from CD8+ T cells from PBMCs. These receptors originate from a human donor in good health (CMV status not recorded). Some clones in this sample may be carry-over from other donors' samples. Each CDR3 is given with its conserved first and last residue. Each record gives: V gene, CDR3 protein.

V: TRBV9
CDR3: CASSVGQGAGSYNEQFF

V: TRBV12-5
CDR3: CASGSNAAKNIQYF

V: TRBV11-2
CDR3: CASSSGGAYNEQFF

V: TRBV2
CDR3: CASPGGSGNNGYTF

V: TRBV20-1
CDR3: CSARPGQGLIWNTEAFF

V: TRBV12-3/TRBV12-4
CDR3: CASSPGRAGQPQHF

V: TRBV12-3/TRBV12-4
CDR3: CASSPTRSTGELFF

V: TRBV4-1
CDR3: CASSQDNRGGGYTF

V: TRBV20-1
CDR3: CSARDLAGASYEQYF

V: TRBV6-6
CDR3: CASRSGLGANEQFF

V: TRBV7-2
CDR3: CASSLGAREQYF

V: TRBV19
CDR3: CASSISVFDTEAFF

V: TRBV5-6
CDR3: CASSFSGLAEAQETQYF

V: TRBV27
CDR3: CASSLATNQETQYF

V: TRBV11-2
CDR3: CASTSKGVNQETQYF

V: TRBV20-1
CDR3: CSARGGSTDTQYF

V: TRBV27
CDR3: CASSPWGGDRGYEQYF

V: TRBV20-1
CDR3: CSASGQKTGELFF

V: TRBV4-3
CDR3: CASSPRTGTPNTGELFF

V: TRBV6-1
CDR3: CASSEAMGGTEAFF

V: TRBV11-2
CDR3: CASSSHFELAGGDNEQFF

V: TRBV10-3
CDR3: CAISDGGTSADEQFF

V: TRBV7-6
CDR3: CASSSPGSGYEQYF

V: TRBV27
CDR3: CASKGSSYNSPLHF

V: TRBV7-8
CDR3: CASSLRRLADNEQFF

V: TRBV19
CDR3: CASSIGVRRAVNTEAFF

V: TRBV27
CDR3: CASSPTVSGNTIYF

V: TRBV6-4
CDR3: CASSLSRGPLNEQFF

V: TRBV19
CDR3: CASIGRDYEQYF

V: TRBV12-3/TRBV12-4
CDR3: CASSLRGFNYGYTF

V: TRBV7-6
CDR3: CASSPSAGTGPLIDTQYF

V: TRBV28
CDR3: CASSSQGFEKLFF

V: TRBV20-1
CDR3: CSARVPGQGPPYYGYTF

V: TRBV20-1
CDR3: CSARSFLGSTGELFF

V: TRBV7-6
CDR3: CASRGPGTGGNEQYF

V: TRBV7-2
CDR3: CASSLIIGTAYGYTF

V: TRBV7-9
CDR3: CASRTGGTDTQYF

V: TRBV29-1
CDR3: CSVEDRGLADNEQFF

V: TRBV12-3/TRBV12-4
CDR3: CASSYDGGYEQYF

V: TRBV27
CDR3: CASSLGQASYEQYF

V: TRBV12-3/TRBV12-4
CDR3: CASSFRQGNQPQHF

V: TRBV12-3/TRBV12-4
CDR3: CASSLGPINQPQHF

V: TRBV11-2
CDR3: CASSPTVDTDTQYF

V: TRBV20-1
CDR3: CSASGLAGSSSYNEQFF

V: TRBV2
CDR3: CASTEKGLWYGYTF

V: TRBV20-1
CDR3: CSARPTRGSSYNSPLHF

V: TRBV5-6
CDR3: CASSRTVPINPSYEQYF

V: TRBV28
CDR3: CASSFIRSTEAFF